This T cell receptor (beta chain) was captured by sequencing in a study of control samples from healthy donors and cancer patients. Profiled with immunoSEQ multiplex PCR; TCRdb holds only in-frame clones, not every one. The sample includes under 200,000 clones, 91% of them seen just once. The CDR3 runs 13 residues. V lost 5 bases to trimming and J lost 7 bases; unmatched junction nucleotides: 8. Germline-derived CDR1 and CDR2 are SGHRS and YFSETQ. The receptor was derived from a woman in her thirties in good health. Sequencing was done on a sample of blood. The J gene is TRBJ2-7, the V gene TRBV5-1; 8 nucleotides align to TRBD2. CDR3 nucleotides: TGCGCCAGCAGGCCCAGCGGGAGTCTTGAGCAGTACTTC. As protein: CASRPSGSLEQYF.